This section outlines one TCR beta chain sequence together with its context. The entry originates in a study of CD8+ T cells in alopecia areata. Across the whole study: Tofacitinib was taken orally by treated patients, and the dose was 5 to 10 mg twice daily.

This CDR3 is 16 amino acids long. Trimming cost V 0 bases and J 6 bases, with 18 bases left between them. Germline lookup yields CDR1 LGHNA and CDR2 YSLEER. Sample treatment: oral pan-JAK inhibitor, 5-10 mg twice daily. Extracted RNA was reverse transcribed into cDNA, the sequencing template. Profiling relied on immunoSEQ multiplex PCR, and the TCRdb table lists in-frame clones only, not all of them. The sample contains under 95,000 clones, more than 65% of which appear only once. Material: CD8+ T cells sorted from blood, obtained between weeks 43 and 45, from a patient treated with tofacitinib. This receptor was obtained from a human donor with alopecia areata. This chain connects TRBV4-3 to TRBJ2-7, with TRBD1 as a possible D gene (6 bases). CDR3 residues: CASSQDSVAGVSEQYF. The CDR3 bases are TGCGCCAGCAGCCAAGATAGTGTGGCAGGGGTATCCGAGCAGTACTTC.